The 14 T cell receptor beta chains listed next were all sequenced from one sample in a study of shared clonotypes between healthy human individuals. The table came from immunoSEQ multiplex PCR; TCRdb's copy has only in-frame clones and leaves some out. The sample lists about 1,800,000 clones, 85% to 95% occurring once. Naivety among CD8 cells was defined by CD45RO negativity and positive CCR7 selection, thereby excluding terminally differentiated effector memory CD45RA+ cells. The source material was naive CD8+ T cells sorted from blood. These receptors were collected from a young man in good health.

CDR3 sequence: CASSYRNGQVYEQYF. The CDR3 bases are TGTGCCAGCAGCTACCGTAACGGACAGGTCTACGAGCAGTACTTC. The chain employs TRBV11-2 and TRBJ2-7, with 7 bases that match TRBD1. V lost 4 bases to trimming and J lost 3 bases; unmatched junction nucleotides: 9. The CDR3 has 15 residues. The germline V gene encodes CDR1 SGHAT and CDR2 FQNNGV.

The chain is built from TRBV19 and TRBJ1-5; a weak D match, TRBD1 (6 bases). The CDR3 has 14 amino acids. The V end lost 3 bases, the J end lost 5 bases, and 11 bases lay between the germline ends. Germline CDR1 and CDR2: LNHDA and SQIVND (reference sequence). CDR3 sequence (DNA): TGTGCCAGTAGTATCCGGGACATCGATCAGCCCCAGCATTTT. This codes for CASSIRDIDQPQHF. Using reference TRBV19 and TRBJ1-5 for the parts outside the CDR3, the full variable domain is DGGITQSPKYLFRKEGQNVTLSCEQNLNHDAMYWYRQDPGQGLRLIYYSQIVNDFQKGDIAEGYSVSREKKESFPLTVTSAQKNPTAFYLCASSIRDIDQPQHFGDGTRLSIL.

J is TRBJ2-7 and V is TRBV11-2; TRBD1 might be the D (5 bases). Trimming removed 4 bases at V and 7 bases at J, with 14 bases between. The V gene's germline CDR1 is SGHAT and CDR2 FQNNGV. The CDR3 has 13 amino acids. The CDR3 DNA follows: TGTGCCAGCAGCTGGGGCAGCTCCCTGGAGCAGTACTTC. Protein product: CASSWGSSLEQYF.

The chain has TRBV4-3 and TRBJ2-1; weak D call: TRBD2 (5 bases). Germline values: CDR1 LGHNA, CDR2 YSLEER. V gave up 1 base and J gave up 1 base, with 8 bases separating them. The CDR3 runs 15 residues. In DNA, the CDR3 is TGCGCCAGCAGCCAAGGAGTAGCGTCCTACAATGAGCAGTTCTTC. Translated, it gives CASSQGVASYNEQFF.

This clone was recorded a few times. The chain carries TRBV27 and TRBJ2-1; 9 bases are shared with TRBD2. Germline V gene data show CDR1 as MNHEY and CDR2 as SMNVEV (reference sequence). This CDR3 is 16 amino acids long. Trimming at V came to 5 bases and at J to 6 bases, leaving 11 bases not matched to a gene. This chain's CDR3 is CASSPFLASGINEQFF. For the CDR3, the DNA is TGTGCCAGCAGTCCCTTCCTGGCTAGCGGGATCAATGAGCAGTTCTTC.

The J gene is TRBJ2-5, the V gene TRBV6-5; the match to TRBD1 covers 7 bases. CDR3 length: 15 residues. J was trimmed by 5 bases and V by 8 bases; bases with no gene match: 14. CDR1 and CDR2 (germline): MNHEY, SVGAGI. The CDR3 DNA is TGTGCCAGCGGATCAACACAGGGGCCTTCGGAGACCCAGTACTTC. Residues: CASGSTQGPSETQYF.

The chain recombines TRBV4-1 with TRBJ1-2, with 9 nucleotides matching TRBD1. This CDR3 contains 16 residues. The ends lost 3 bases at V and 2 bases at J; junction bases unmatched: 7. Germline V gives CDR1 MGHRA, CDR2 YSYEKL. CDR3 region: CASSHGGQGPNYGYTF. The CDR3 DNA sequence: TGCGCCAGCAGCCACGGCGGACAGGGGCCAAACTATGGCTACACCTTC.

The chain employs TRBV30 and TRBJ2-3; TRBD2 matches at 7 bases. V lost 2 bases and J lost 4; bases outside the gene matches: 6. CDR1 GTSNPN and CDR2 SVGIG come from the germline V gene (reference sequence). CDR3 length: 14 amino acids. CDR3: CAWSSGADPDTQYF. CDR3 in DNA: TGTGCCTGGAGTAGCGGGGCAGATCCAGATACGCAGTATTTT.

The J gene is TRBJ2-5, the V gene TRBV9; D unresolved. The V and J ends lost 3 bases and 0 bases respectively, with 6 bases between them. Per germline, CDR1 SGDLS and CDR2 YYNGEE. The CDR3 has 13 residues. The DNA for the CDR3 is TGTGCCAGCAGCGGGGTTAACCAAGAGACCCAGTACTTC. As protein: CASSGVNQETQYF. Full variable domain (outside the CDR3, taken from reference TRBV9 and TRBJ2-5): DSGVTQTPKHLITATGQRVTLRCSPRSGDLSVYWYQQSLDQGLQFLIQYYNGEERAKGNILERFSAQQFPDLHSELNLSSLELGDSALYFCASSGVNQETQYFGPGTRLLVL.

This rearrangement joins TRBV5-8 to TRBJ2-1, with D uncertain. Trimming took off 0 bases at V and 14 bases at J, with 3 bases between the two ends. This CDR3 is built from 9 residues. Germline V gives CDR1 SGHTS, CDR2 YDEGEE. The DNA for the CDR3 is TGTGCCAGCAGCTTGGGGGAGTTCTTC. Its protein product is CASSLGEFF.

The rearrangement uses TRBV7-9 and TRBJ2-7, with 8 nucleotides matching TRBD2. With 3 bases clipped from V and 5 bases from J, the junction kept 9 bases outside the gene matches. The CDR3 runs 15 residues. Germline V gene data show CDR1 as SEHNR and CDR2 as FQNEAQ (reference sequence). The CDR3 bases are TGTGCCAGCAGCTTCCTTCAGCGGGGGACTGACGAGCAGTACTTC. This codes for CASSFLQRGTDEQYF.

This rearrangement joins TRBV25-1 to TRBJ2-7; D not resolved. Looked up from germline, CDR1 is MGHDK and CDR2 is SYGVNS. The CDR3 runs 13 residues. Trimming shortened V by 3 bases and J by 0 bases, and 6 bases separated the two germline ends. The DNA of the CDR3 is TGTGCCAGCAGTGAGGTCCACTCCTACGAGCAGTACTTC. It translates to CASSEVHSYEQYF.

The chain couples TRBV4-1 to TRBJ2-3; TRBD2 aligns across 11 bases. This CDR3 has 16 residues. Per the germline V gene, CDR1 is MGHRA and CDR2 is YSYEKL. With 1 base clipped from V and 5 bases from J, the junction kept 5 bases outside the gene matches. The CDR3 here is CASSQVLAGVRDTQYF. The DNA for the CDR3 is TGCGCCAGCAGCCAAGTACTAGCGGGAGTTAGAGATACGCAGTATTTT.

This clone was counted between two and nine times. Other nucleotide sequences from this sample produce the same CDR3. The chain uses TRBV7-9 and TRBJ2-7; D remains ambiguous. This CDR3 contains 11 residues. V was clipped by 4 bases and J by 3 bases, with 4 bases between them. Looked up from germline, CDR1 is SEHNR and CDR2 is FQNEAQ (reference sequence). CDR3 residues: CASSSNYEQYF. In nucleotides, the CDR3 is TGTGCCAGCAGCTCAAACTACGAGCAGTACTTC. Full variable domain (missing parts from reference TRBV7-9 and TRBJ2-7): DTGVSQNPRHKITKRGQNVTFRCDPISEHNRLYWYRQTLGQGPEFLTYFQNEAQLEKSRLLSDRFSAERPKGSFSTLEIQRTEQGDSAMYLCASSSNYEQYFGPGTRLTVT.